This paragraph covers one T cell receptor beta chain sequence. What it binds is unknown. Time point defined: week 35, safety follow-up. A 20-mer mutant IDH1 peptide at 300 ug was injected subcutaneously with topical imiquimod. The data are from a study of a mutant IDH1 vaccine in newly diagnosed glioma. Study-level information: Vaccination started 4-6 weeks after radiotherapy alone, or with temozolomide cycles. Treated patients comprised 62.5% males and approximately 38% females, mean age roughly 44 years. Previous care, which was radiotherapy, temozolomide, or both, most often involved both.

Profiling relied on immunoSEQ multiplex PCR, and the TCRdb table lists in-frame clones only, not all of them. Of tens of thousands of clones in the sample, almost 95% are singletons; the top ten hold roughly 2.4%. Findings and caveats of the study: Pseudoprogression appeared independent of alterations in top peripheral clonotypes.

The CDR3 spans 14 residues. The germline CDR1 and CDR2 sequences are SEHNR and FQNEAQ (reference sequence). The ends were cut back, 4 bases at V and 0 bases at J, with 7 bases in the middle. The material sequenced was PBMCs, taken from a glioma patient whose treatment included an IDH1 peptide vaccine. This clonotype was obtained from a man aged 45-60 years with glioma. The genes are TRBV7-9 and TRBJ1-3; D is undetermined. The CDR3 protein is CASSSQSSGNTIYF. The CDR3 DNA reads as TGTGCCAGCAGCTCACAAAGCTCTGGAAACACCATATATTTT.